The rows below give T cell receptor beta chains drawn from one sample of a study of cytomegalovirus exposure and HLA in healthy donors. Assay used: immunoSEQ multiplex PCR; TCRdb lists only in-frame clones, some missing. The data show about 25,000 clones, and the top ten clones hold under 20%. Sequenced material: PBMCs. The receptors here all came from a male donor in good health and CMV-seropositive. Each CDR3 is given with its conserved first and last residue. The D gene is left open where the match is weak. Clone size is shown for a subset of rows, as once, few, many or a class of expanded clone.

v_call	d_call	clone_size	j_call	cdr3_nt	cdr3_aa
TRBV5-1	TRBD1	-	TRBJ2-5	TGCGCCAGCAGCAAGGGACAGGGCCAAGAGACCCAGTACTTC	CASSKGQGQETQYF
TRBV5-1	-	-	TRBJ1-2	TGCGCCAGCAGCTTGGCACAGCTGGATGGCTACACCTTC	CASSLAQLDGYTF
TRBV6-1	-	-	TRBJ1-5	TGTGCCAGCAGCTCACAGTCCTTCGGCAATCAGCCCCAGCATTTT	CASSSQSFGNQPQHF
TRBV9	TRBD2	-	TRBJ2-3	TGTGCCAGCCAGGGCGGGGGGGCTTCAGATACGCAGTATTTT	CASQGGGASDTQYF
TRBV7-3	-	-	TRBJ2-7	TGTGCCAGCAGCTCCGGACAGCTAGCTCCCTACGAGCAGTACTTC	CASSSGQLAPYEQYF
TRBV15	-	-	TRBJ2-3	TGTGCCACCAGCAGAGACCAGGAGGCAGATACGCAGTATTTT	CATSRDQEADTQYF
TRBV25-1	-	-	TRBJ1-5	TGTGCCAGCAGTGAATCGCGCGGCAATCAGCCCCAGCATTTT	CASSESRGNQPQHF
TRBV28	-	-	TRBJ2-3	TGTGCCAGCAGTTTAGACTCCCGAGGGACAGATACGCAGTATTTT	CASSLDSRGTDTQYF
TRBV7-9	-	-	TRBJ2-7	TGTGCCAGCAGCCGATTACAACGGACAGCGGCCTACGAGCAGTACTTC	CASSRLQRTAAYEQYF
TRBV25-1	-	-	TRBJ1-1	TGTGCCAGCAGTCGGTCGTGGGGGGGGCTTTCCACTGAAGCTTTCTTT	CASSRSWGGLSTEAFF
TRBV6-5	-	-	TRBJ1-1	TGTGCCAGCAGTTACTCGATGGATGCGACAGGCGAAGCTTTCTTT	CASSYSMDATGEAFF
TRBV4-2	TRBD2	-	TRBJ2-1	TGTGCCAGCAGCCAAGCCTCTAGCGGGGACGACAATGAGCAGTTCTTC	CASSQASSGDDNEQFF
TRBV28	-	-	TRBJ2-4	TGTGCCAGCAGTTTAACAGGGGGGGAAAACATTCAGTACTTC	CASSLTGGENIQYF
TRBV7-2	-	-	TRBJ1-1	TGTGCCAGCAGCTCGCTCCCCCCAGGGCCAAACATGAACACTGAAGCTTTCTTT	CASSSLPPGPNMNTEAFF
TRBV11-2	TRBD2	-	TRBJ2-7	TGTGCCAGCAGCCCACGGCTAGCGGGGGGGCGTGAGCAGTACTTC	CASSPRLAGGREQYF
TRBV19	TRBD1	-	TRBJ1-5	TGTGCCAGTAGTATGGGTACAGGGGGACGGCCCCAGCATTTT	CASSMGTGGRPQHF
TRBV28	TRBD1	-	TRBJ2-7	TGTGCCAGCAGTCCGCCTCCGGGACAGGGGGCCTACGAGCAGTACTTC	CASSPPPGQGAYEQYF
TRBV7-3	-	-	TRBJ1-1	TGTGCTAGCAGCCTAAGCCAGTACACTGAAGCTTTCTTT	CASSLSQYTEAFF
TRBV6-1	-	-	TRBJ2-7	TGTGCCAGCAGTGAAATTGGCCGGACGAGGGCTCACGAGCAGTACTTC	CASSEIGRTRAHEQYF
TRBV9	-	-	TRBJ1-2	TGTGCCAGCAGCCTCGAGGGTGGCTACACCTTC	CASSLEGGYTF
TRBV5-1	-	-	TRBJ1-1	TGCGCCAGCAGCTGGGGGGGCCCTGAAGCTTTCTTT	CASSWGGPEAFF
TRBV9	-	-	TRBJ2-3	TGTGCCAGCAGCGTCAGAACATCTAGCACAGATACGCAGTATTTT	CASSVRTSSTDTQYF
TRBV7-7	TRBD2	-	TRBJ2-1	TGTGCTAGCAGCCTGGGGACTAGAGGAAATGAGCAGTTCTTC	CASSLGTRGNEQFF
TRBV5-1	-	-	TRBJ2-7	TGCGCCAGCAGCTTGGGTGGGGGCGAGTACGAGCAGTACTTC	CASSLGGGEYEQYF
TRBV30	-	-	TRBJ1-5	TGTGCCTGGAGTGTACGGGGGGAAGGATTGGGTCAGCCCCAGCATTTT	CAWSVRGEGLGQPQHF
TRBV30	-	-	TRBJ1-1	TGTGCCTGGAGTTGGGAGGGGCCAGCTTTCTTT	CAWSWEGPAFF
TRBV9	-	-	TRBJ2-5	TGTGCCAGCAGCGTAGGGGCTAGCGAAGTGGAGACCCAGTACTTC	CASSVGASEVETQYF
TRBV18	TRBD1	-	TRBJ1-1	TGTGCCAGCGCTACGACAGGGGACACTGAAGCTTTCTTT	CASATTGDTEAFF
TRBV6-4	-	large	TRBJ2-3	TGTGCCAGCAGTGACTCGATAGCGAGCTCAGATACGCAGTATTTT	CASSDSIASSDTQYF
TRBV5-1	-	-	TRBJ1-2	TGCGCCAGCAGCTTGATAAGGGGCTTTGGTTACACCTTC	CASSLIRGFGYTF
TRBV6-5	-	-	TRBJ1-1	TGTGCCAGCAGTTTATTCGGGGGTAACACTGAAGCTTTCTTT	CASSLFGGNTEAFF
TRBV5-1	-	-	TRBJ1-6	TGCGCCAGCAGCTTGGCGCGCCCTGCGGATTCACCCCTCCACTTT	CASSLARPADSPLHF
TRBV5-1	TRBD1	-	TRBJ2-5	TGCGCCAGCAGTTTGGACAGGGAGACCCAGTACTTC	CASSLDRETQYF
TRBV29-1	TRBD1	-	TRBJ1-1	TGCAGCGCGTTGTCGGCGGACAGGGTGCCCACTGAAGCTTTCTTT	CSALSADRVPTEAFF
TRBV7-9	-	-	TRBJ1-1	TGTGCCAGCAGCCCACGGGGGGGCCTGAACACTGAAGCTTTCTTT	CASSPRGGLNTEAFF
TRBV9	-	-	TRBJ2-1	TGTGCCAGCAGCAGACAGGGAGGCAATGAGCAGTTCTTC	CASSRQGGNEQFF
TRBV4-1	-	-	TRBJ2-7	TGCGCCAGCAGCCAAAAGGACAGCCTTCCCTACGAGCAGTACTTC	CASSQKDSLPYEQYF
TRBV29-1	TRBD1	-	TRBJ2-5	TGCAGCGTTGTTGGGACAGGGTACCAAGAGACCCAGTACTTC	CSVVGTGYQETQYF
TRBV10-3	TRBD1	-	TRBJ2-7	TGTGCCATCAGTGGGGGACCGGGACAGGGGGCAGTCTACGAGCAGTACTTC	CAISGGPGQGAVYEQYF